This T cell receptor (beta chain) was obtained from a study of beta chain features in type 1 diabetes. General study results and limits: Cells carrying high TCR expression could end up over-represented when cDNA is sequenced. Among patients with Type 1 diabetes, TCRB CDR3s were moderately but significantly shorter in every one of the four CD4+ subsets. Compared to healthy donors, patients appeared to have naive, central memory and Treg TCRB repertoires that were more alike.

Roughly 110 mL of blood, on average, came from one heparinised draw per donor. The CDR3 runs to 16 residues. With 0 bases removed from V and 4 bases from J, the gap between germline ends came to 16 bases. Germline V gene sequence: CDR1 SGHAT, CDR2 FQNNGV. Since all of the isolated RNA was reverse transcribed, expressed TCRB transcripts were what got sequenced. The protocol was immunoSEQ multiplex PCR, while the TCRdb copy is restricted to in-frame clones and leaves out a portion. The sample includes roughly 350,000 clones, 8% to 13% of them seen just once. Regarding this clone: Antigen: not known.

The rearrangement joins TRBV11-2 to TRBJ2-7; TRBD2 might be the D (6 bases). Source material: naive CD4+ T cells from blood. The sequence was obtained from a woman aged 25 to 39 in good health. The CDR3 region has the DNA TGTGCCAGCAGCTTAGATAGCCGGACGGGAGTGTACGAGCAGTACTTC. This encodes CASSLDSRTGVYEQYF.